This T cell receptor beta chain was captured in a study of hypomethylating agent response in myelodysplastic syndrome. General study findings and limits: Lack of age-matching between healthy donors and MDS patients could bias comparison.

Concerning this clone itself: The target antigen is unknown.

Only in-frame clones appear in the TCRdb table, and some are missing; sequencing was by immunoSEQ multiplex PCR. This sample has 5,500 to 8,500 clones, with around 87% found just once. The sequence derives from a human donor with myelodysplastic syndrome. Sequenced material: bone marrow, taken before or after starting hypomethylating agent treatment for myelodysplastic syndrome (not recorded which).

CDR3 sequence (DNA): TGTGCCAGTAGTATATCCGCCCGGGGGGCCGGAGAGACCCAGTACTTC. Protein product: CASSISARGAGETQYF. The chain has TRBV19 and TRBJ2-5, with a possible D match to TRBD2 (7 bases). Per germline, CDR1 LNHDA and CDR2 SQIVND (reference sequence). The V and J ends lost 2 bases and 4 bases respectively, with 17 bases between them. The CDR3 loop spans 16 amino acids. Supplemented by reference TRBV19 and TRBJ2-5, the full variable domain reads DGGITQSPKYLFRKEGQNVTLSCEQNLNHDAMYWYRQDPGQGLRLIYYSQIVNDFQKGDIAEGYSVSREKKESFPLTVTSAQKNPTAFYLCASSISARGAGETQYFGPGTRLLVL.